Given below is one T cell receptor (beta chain) in context. Antigen specificity is unknown. The ends were cut back, 4 bases at V and 7 bases at J, with 7 bases in the middle. CDR1 is DFQATT, CDR2 SNEGSKA, per germline (reference sequence). This CDR3 spans 10 amino acids. The sample belongs to a study of T cells in narcolepsy. Overall study findings and caveats: Reportedly, autoreactive clonotypes were serially detected in patients' blood but not controls'.

The method was immunoSEQ multiplex PCR; TCRdb's version includes in-frame clones alone and lacks a portion of them. The table lists around 34,000 clones, 79% of them singletons. This chain connects TRBV20-1 to TRBJ2-5; D uncertain. The specimen was memory (CD45RA-) CD4+ T cells from blood. The clonotype originates from a human donor in good health. CDR3 in DNA: TGCAGTGCTAACAGTGTGACCCAGTACTTC. Translating gives CSANSVTQYF.